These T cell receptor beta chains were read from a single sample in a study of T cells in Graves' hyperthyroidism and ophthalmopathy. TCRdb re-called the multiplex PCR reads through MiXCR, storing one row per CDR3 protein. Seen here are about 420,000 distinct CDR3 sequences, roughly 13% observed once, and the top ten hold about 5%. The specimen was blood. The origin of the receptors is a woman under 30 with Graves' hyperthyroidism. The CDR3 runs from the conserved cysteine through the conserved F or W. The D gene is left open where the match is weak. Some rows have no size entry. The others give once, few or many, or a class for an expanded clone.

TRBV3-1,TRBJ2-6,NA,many,CASSQYEGPYSGANVLTF,TGTGCCAGCAGCCAATATGAGGGGCCCTACTCTGGGGCCAACGTCCTGACTTTC
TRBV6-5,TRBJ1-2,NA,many,CASSYGGEGYGYTF,TGTGCCAGCAGTTACGGGGGGGAAGGCTATGGCTACACCTTC
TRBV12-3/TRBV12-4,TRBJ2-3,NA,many,CASSLQEVVSSTDTQYF,TGTGCCAGCAGTTTACAGGAAGTCGTCAGTAGCACAGATACGCAGTATTTT
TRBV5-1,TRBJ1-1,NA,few,CASSLIGLTEAFF,TGCGCCAGCAGCTTGATAGGATTGACTGAAGCTTTCTTT
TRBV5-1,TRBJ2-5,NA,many,CASSLVHGTEETQYF,TGCGCCAGCAGCTTGGTCCATGGGACTGAAGAGACCCAGTACTTC
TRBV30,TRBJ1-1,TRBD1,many,CAWTVLTGGTEAFF,TGTGCCTGGACCGTCCTGACAGGGGGCACTGAAGCTTTCTTT
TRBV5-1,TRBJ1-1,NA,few,CASRQNRENTEAFF,TGCGCCAGCAGGCAAAACAGGGAGAACACTGAAGCTTTCTTT
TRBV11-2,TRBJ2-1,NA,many,CASSLDPGRLEQFF,TGTGCCAGCAGCTTAGATCCGGGACGGCTTGAGCAGTTCTTC
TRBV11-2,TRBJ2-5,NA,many,CASSLYLAELQETQYF,TGTGCCAGCAGCTTATATCTGGCAGAATTACAAGAGACCCAGTACTTC
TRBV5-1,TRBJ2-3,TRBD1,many,CASSSGTDTDTQYF,TGCGCCAGCAGCTCCGGGACAGACACAGATACGCAGTATTTT
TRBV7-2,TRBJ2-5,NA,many,CASSPRTAQGETQYF,TGTGCCAGCAGCCCCAGGACAGCTCAAGGGGAGACCCAGTACTTC
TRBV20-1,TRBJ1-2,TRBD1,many,CSAPGTGYSGYTF,TGCAGTGCTCCCGGGACAGGGTATTCTGGCTACACCTTC
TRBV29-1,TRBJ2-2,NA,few,CSVRRGRAGELFF,TGCAGCGTTCGGAGGGGGCGCGCCGGGGAGCTGTTTTTT
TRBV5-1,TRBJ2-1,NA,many,CASSLFPTEQFF,TGCGCCAGCAGCTTGTTTCCCACTGAGCAGTTCTTC
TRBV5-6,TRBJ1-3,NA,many,CASSLPDHSGNTIYF,TGTGCCAGCAGCTTGCCTGATCACTCTGGAAACACCATATATTTT
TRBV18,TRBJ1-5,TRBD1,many,CASSLPGTGRQPQHF,TGTGCCAGCTCATTACCCGGGACAGGGCGTCAGCCCCAGCATTTT
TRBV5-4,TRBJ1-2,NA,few,CASSLGQTSWGYTF,TGTGCCAGCAGCTTGGGACAGACATCTTGGGGCTACACCTTC
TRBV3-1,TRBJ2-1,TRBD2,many,CASSQTSGRDNEQFF,TGTGCCAGCAGCCAGACTAGCGGGAGAGACAATGAGCAGTTCTTC
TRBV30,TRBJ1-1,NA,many,CAWRPARYEAFF,TGTGCCTGGAGGCCCGCCAGGTATGAAGCTTTCTTT
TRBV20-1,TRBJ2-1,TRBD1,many,CSAIPPDRDNEQFF,TGCAGTGCTATCCCCCCCGACAGGGACAATGAGCAGTTCTTC
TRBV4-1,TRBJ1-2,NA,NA,CASSQTGEVNYGYTF,TGCGCCAGCAGCCAGACGGGGGAGGTAAACTATGGCTACACCTTC
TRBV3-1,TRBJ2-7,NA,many,CASSQDQTEYEQYF,TGTGCCAGCAGCCAAGATCAGACGGAATACGAGCAGTACTTC
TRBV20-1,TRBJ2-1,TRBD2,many,CSARSPAGGPGEQFF,TGCAGTGCTAGGTCCCCAGCGGGAGGGCCCGGTGAGCAGTTCTTC
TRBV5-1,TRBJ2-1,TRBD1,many,CASNDRQGGNEQFF,TGCGCCAGCAACGATCGACAGGGGGGCAATGAGCAGTTCTTC
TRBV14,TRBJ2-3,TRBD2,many,CASSQDWGLADTDTQYF,TGTGCCAGCAGCCAAGATTGGGGACTAGCGGATACAGATACGCAGTATTTT
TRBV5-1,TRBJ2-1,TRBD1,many,CASSYGQGVSSYNEQFF,TGCGCCAGCAGCTATGGACAGGGGGTGAGCTCCTACAATGAGCAGTTCTTC
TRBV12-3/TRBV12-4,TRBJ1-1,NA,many,CASSLAGGHEAFF,TGTGCCAGCAGTTTAGCGGGGGGACATGAAGCTTTCTTT
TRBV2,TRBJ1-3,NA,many,CASSEALGLLGNTIYF,TGTGCCAGCAGTGAAGCGCTTGGGCTGCTGGGAAACACCATATATTTT
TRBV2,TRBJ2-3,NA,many,CASSENTDTQYF,TGTGCCAGCTCCGAAAACACAGATACGCAGTATTTT
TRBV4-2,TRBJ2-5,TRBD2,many,CASSQTGTSGEETQYF,TGTGCCAGCAGCCAAACCGGGACTAGCGGAGAAGAGACCCAGTACTTC
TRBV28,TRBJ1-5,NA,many,CASTGPLGIQPQHF,TGTGCCAGCACGGGGCCTCTCGGGATTCAGCCCCAGCATTTT